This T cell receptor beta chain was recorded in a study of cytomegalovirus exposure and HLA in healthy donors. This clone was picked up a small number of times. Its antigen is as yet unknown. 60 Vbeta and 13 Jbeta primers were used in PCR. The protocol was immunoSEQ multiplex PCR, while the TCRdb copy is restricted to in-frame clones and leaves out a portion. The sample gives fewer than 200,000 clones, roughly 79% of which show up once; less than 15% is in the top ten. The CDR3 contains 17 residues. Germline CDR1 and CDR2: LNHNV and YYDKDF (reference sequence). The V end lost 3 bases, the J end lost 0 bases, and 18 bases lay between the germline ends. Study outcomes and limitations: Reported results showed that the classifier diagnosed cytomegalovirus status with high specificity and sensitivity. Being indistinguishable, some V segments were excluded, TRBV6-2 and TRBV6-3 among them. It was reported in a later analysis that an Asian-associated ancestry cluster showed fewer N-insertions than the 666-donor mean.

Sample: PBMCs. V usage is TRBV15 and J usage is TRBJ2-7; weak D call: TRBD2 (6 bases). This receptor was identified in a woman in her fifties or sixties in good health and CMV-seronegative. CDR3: CATSRDGGSKASYEQYF. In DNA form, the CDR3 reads TGTGCCACCAGCAGGGACGGGGGATCAAAAGCCTCCTACGAGCAGTACTTC.